This T cell receptor (beta chain) was found in a study of blood T cell repertoires in COVID-19 (dated by TCRdb to about 2020). Turning to the overall study: Samples from collaborators originated in the United States, Italy and Spain and spanned both the acute and convalescent phases of COVID-19. The material from the prospective study consisted of cDNA or gDNA derived from T cells, B-cell-depleted T cells, or PBMCs. Deeply sampled blood TCRbeta repertoires from subjects exposed to, actively infected with, or recovered from COVID-19 were included in the dataset. The repertoires were released in a freely available public database meant as a resource for research on the immune response to SARS-CoV-2. Samples came from the ongoing ImmuneRACE study (first 160 participants) plus 1,254 subjects from 6 global collaborators. A de-identified subject ID, COVID-19 status, age in years and sex were almost always included in the sample metadata. Where available, HLA class I and class II types were taken from metadata supplied by the sample provider and were not determined by assay-based typing. General study outcomes and caveats: The quantity of clinical and demographic metadata differed by source and by participant and was supplied without curation.

TCRbeta CDR3 regions were amplified from genomic DNA by means of the immunoSEQ Assay, a bias-controlled multiplex PCR. The paper's processing steps were these. The number of nucleated cells in each sample was estimated from the amplification of reference gene primers within the assay. To quantify the absolute abundance of each unique TCRbeta CDR3 rearrangement, sequence reads were collapsed and filtered. For each sample, productive Simpson clonality was calculated by taking the square root of Simpson's diversity index across productive rearrangements. TCRdb holds this immuneACCESS table with in-frame rearrangements only. Some clones are missing; in checked studies, unresolved V genes explain under half, and the rest has no known cause. Clone size and V and J calls were adopted from that table, with D and trimming inferred from the DNA. The sample yields around 330,000 clones; approximately 88% were counted once. Roughly 5% of the sample is held by the ten biggest clonotypes.

According to the germline V gene, CDR1 reads MNHEY and CDR2 reads SVGAGI. Measured from the cysteine to the phenylalanine, the CDR3 is 15 residues long. The read is trimmed to its CDR3 DNA, 45 bases read in frame from base 1. The trim is 7 bases for V and 4 bases for J, with a gap of 14 bases between the germline ends. As regards this clone: It has no known antigen specificity. No base quality information exists; no much larger clone differs at one position.

Participants in the prospective study were enrolled through a virtual design, were aged 18 to 89 years, and lived in 20 to 30 United States geographic areas. To assign participants to cohorts, the prospective study relied on clinical history that participants themselves reported in a screening survey and a study questionnaire. ImmuneRACE Cohort 3 recovered participants were defined by two consecutive negative NP/OP PCR tests, healthcare professional clearance, or symptom resolution. In the prospective study, mobile phlebotomists collected whole blood, serum and a nasopharyngeal or oropharyngeal swab from each participant. Prospective study participants could optionally give additional blood draws and questionnaires over an approximately 2-month period. Before DNA extraction, prospective study blood samples were shipped either frozen or at room temperature.

The specimen sequenced was PBMCs or T cells enriched from blood (not recorded which). Recombination connected TRBV6-5 to TRBJ2-6; TRBD1 is perhaps the D gene, given 6 matching bases. The receptor was derived from a man aged 55 to 70 who had recovered from COVID-19. The bases are TGTGCCAGCACCTTCCAGGGGAAGGGGGCCAACGTCCTGACTTTC. Its amino acids are CASTFQGKGANVLTF.